This T cell receptor beta chain is drawn from a study of OX40 agonist ivuxolimab in advanced cancers. Trimming took off 5 bases at V and 1 base at J, with 20 bases between the two ends. Per germline, CDR1 MRHNA and CDR2 SNTAGT. CDR3 length equals 17 residues. This table comes from immunoSEQ multiplex PCR, and its TCRdb copy is limited to in-frame clones, with some not included. The sample includes approximately 80,000 clones, about 90% of them seen just once. This receptor was taken from an adult with an advanced solid tumor such as melanoma, head and neck, liver or kidney cancer. The chain has TRBV6-4 and TRBJ1-2; no reliable D call. Sequenced here: CD4+ or CD8+ T cells sorted from blood, sampled in a trial of the OX40 agonist ivuxolimab. The CDR3 sequence: CASSSHQGSAFNYGYTF. As DNA, the CDR3 is TGTGCCAGCAGTTCCCACCAAGGTTCGGCCTTTAACTATGGCTACACCTTC.